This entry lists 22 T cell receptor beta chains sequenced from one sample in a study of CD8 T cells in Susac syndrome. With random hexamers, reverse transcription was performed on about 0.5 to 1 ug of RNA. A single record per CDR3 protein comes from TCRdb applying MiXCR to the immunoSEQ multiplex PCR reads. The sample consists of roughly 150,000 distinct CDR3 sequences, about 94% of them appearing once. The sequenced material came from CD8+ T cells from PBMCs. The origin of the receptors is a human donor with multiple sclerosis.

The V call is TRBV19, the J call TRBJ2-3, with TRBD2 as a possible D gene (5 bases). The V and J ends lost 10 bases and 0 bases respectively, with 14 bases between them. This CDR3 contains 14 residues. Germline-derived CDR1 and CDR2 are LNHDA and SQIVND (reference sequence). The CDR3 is CATHPGYSTDTQYF. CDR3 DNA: TGTGCCACCCATCCGGGGTATAGCACAGATACGCAGTATTTT.

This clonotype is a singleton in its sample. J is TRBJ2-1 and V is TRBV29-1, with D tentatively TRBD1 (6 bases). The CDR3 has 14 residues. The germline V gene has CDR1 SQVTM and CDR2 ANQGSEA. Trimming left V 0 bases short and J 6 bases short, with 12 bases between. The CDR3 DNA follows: TGCAGCGTTGAAGAGGGCAGGGGACCCAATGAGCAGTTCTTC. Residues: CSVEEGRGPNEQFF.

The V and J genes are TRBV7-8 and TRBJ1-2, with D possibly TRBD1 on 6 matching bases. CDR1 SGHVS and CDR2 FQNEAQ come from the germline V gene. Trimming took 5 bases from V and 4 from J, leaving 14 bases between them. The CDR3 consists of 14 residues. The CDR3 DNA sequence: TGTGCCAGCAGCCCGGTGCGGGGGCCCTATGGCTACACCTTC. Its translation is CASSPVRGPYGYTF.

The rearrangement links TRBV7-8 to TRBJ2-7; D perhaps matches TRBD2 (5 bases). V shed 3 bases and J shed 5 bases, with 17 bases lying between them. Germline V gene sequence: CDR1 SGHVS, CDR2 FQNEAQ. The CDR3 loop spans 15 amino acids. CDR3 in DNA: TGTGCCAGCAGCTTCTCCTTGAAGCGGTCCAACGAGCAGTACTTC. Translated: CASSFSLKRSNEQYF.

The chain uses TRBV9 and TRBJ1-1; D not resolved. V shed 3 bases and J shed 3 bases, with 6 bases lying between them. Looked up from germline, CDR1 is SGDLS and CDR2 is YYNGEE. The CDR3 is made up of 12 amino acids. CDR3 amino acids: CASSALDTEAFF. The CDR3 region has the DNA TGTGCCAGCAGCGCGCTGGACACTGAAGCTTTCTTT.

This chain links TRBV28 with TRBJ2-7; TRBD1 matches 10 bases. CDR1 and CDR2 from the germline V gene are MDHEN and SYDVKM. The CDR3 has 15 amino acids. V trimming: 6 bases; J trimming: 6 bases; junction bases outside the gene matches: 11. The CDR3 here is CASRPSYRDRGEQYF. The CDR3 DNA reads TGTGCCAGCAGACCCTCATACCGGGACAGGGGCGAGCAGTACTTC.

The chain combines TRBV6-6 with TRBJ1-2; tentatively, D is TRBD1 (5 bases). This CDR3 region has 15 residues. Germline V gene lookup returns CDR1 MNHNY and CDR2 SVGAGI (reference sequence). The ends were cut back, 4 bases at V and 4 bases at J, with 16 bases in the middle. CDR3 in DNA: TGTGCCAGCAGTTGGGTTCGACAGACGATCTATGGCTACACCTTC. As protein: CASSWVRQTIYGYTF.

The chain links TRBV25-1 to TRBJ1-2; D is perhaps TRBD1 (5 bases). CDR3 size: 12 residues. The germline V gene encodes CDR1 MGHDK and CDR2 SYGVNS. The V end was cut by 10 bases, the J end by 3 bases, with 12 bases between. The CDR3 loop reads CATGGWHYGYTF. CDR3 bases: TGTGCCACCGGGGGTTGGCACTATGGCTACACCTTC.

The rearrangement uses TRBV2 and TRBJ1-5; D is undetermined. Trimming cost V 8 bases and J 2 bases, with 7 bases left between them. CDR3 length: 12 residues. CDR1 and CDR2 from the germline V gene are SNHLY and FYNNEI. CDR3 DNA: TGTGCCAGCGGGGTTGGCAATCAGCCCCAGCATTTT. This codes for CASGVGNQPQHF.

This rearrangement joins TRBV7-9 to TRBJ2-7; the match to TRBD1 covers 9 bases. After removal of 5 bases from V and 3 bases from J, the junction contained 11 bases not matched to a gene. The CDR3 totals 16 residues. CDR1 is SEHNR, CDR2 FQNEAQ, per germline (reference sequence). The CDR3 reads CASSPARQGVYYEQYF. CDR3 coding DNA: TGTGCCAGCAGCCCAGCACGACAGGGGGTTTACTACGAGCAGTACTTC.

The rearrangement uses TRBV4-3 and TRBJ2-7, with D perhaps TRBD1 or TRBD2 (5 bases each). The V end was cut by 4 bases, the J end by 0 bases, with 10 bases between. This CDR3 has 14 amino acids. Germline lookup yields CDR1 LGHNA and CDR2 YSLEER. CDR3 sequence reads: CASSPGTVSYEQYF. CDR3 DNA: TGCGCCAGCAGCCCCGGGACGGTCTCCTACGAGCAGTACTTC.

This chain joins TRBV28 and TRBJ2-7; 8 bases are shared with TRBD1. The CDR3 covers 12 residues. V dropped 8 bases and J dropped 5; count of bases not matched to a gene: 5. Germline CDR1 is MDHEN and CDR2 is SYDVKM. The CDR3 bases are TGTGCCAGCGACAGGGGTATGGACGAGCAGTACTTC. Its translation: CASDRGMDEQYF.

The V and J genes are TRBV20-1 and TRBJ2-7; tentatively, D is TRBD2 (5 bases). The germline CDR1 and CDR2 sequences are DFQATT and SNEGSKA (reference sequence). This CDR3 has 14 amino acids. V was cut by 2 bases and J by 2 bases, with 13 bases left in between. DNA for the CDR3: TGCAGTGCTAGAAGTATGGACTCTACCTACGAGCAGTACTTC. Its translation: CSARSMDSTYEQYF.

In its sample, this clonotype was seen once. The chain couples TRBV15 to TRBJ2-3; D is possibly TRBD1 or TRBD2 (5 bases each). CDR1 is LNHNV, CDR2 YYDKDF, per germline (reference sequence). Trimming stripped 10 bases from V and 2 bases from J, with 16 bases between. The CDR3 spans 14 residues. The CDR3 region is CASSGAGFTDTQYF. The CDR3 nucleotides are TGTGCCAGCTCCGGGGCAGGCTTCACAGATACGCAGTATTTT.

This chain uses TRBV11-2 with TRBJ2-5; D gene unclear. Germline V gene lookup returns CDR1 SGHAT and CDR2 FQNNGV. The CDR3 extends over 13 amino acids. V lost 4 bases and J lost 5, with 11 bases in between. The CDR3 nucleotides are TGTGCCAGCAGCTCCCCGGATTTGGAGACCCAGTACTTC. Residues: CASSSPDLETQYF.

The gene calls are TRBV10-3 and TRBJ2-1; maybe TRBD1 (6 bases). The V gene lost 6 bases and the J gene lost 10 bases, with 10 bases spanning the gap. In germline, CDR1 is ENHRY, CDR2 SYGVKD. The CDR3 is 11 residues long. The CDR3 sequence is CAIRGAGEQFF. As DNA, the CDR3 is TGTGCCATCAGGGGGGCAGGAGAGCAGTTCTTC.

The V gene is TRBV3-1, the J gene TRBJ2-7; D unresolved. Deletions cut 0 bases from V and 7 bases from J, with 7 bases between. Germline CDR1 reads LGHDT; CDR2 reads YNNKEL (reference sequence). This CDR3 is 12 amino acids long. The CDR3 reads CASSQERWEQYF. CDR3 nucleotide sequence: TGTGCCAGCAGCCAAGAACGGTGGGAGCAGTACTTC.

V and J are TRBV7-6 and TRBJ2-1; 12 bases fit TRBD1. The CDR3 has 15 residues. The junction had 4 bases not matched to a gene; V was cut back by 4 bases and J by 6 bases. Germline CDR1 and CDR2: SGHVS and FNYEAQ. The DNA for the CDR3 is TGTGCCAGCAGCTCGGGACAGGGGGCTTTCAATGAGCAGTTCTTC. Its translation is CASSSGQGAFNEQFF. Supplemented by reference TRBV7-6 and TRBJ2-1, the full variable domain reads GAGVSQSPRYKVTKRGQDVALRCDPISGHVSLYWYRQALGQGPEFLTYFNYEAQQDKSGLPNDRFSAERPEGSISTLTIQRTEQRDSAMYRCASSSGQGAFNEQFFGPGTRLTVL.

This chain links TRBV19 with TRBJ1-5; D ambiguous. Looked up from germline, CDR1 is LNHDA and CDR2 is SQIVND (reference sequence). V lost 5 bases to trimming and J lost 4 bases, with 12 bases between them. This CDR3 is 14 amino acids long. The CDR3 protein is CASSFGEGNQPQHF. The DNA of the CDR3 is TGTGCCAGTAGTTTCGGGGAAGGTAATCAGCCCCAGCATTTT.

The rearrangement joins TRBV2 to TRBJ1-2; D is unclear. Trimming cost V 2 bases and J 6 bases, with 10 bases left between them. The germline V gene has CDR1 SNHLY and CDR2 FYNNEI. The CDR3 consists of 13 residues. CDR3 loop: CASSESLGDGYTF. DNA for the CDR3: TGTGCCAGCAGTGAATCCCTCGGGGATGGCTACACCTTC.

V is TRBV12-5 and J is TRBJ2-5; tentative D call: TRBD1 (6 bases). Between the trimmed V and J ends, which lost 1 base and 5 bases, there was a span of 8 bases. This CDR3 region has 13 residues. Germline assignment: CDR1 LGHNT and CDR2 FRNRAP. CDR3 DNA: TGTGCTAGTGGTTTGGACAGGGACGAGACCCAGTACTTC. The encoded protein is CASGLDRDETQYF.

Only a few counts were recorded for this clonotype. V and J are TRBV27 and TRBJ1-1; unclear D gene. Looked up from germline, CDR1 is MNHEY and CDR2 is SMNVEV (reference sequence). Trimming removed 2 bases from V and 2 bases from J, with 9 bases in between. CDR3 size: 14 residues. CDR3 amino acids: CASSLGQENTEAFF. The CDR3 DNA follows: TGTGCCAGCAGTTTAGGGCAAGAAAACACTGAAGCTTTCTTT.